The 20 T cell receptor beta chains below were found in one sample sequenced in a study of CXCR3-negative and CXCR3-positive naive CD8 T cells. UMI labels and 5' RACE were used to prepare the TRB cDNA libraries. After re-calling the 5' RACE reads, TCRdb lists one entry per CDR3 protein, DNA absent. This sample's clone table lists under 45,000 distinct CDR3 sequences. Material: memory CD8+ T cells from blood. Receptors were obtained from a human donor in good health. Some clones in this sample may be carry-over from other donors' samples.

The rearrangement links TRBV6-2 or TRBV6-3 to TRBJ2-7; as DNA is missing, the TRBD2 call by TCRdb cannot be tested. Looked up from germline, CDR1 is MNHEY and CDR2 is SVGEGT. The CDR3 spans 15 residues. CDR3 sequence: CASSYRTSGGYEQYF.

The CDR3 reads CASSDSSGFPDTGELFF. The chain has TRBV6-4 and TRBJ2-2. The CDR3 covers 17 residues. Germline CDR1 MRHNA, CDR2 SNTAGT.

The chain recombines TRBV11-3 with TRBJ2-1; TCRdb selects TRBD1, and the lack of DNA leaves this call unchecked. In germline, CDR1 is SGHNT, CDR2 YENEEA. This CDR3 has 16 amino acids. The CDR3 region is CASSFHFGTGEDEQFF.

The CDR3 reads CASSHISWTGNYNEQFF. V and J are TRBV7-9 and TRBJ2-1; TCRdb indicates TRBD1, and absent DNA this call remains unverified. This CDR3 has 17 amino acids. Germline lookup yields CDR1 SEHNR and CDR2 FQNEAQ (reference sequence).

V gene TRBV27 combines with J gene TRBJ2-2. The CDR3 spans 14 residues. Per the germline V gene, CDR1 is MNHEY and CDR2 is SMNVEV (reference sequence). The CDR3 loop reads CASSLVGATGELFF.

This chain links TRBV24-1 with TRBJ1-2; TCRdb reports TRBD1, a call that lacks DNA to check it against. This CDR3 is 13 amino acids long. Germline CDR1 and CDR2: KGHDR and SFDVKD. The CDR3: CATSDGTLGGYTF.

The chain combines TRBV9 with TRBJ2-1; TCRdb selects TRBD1, and the lack of DNA leaves this call unchecked. CDR3 size: 16 residues. Germline CDR1 and CDR2: SGDLS and YYNGEE. CDR3 residues: CASSTLSGSSYNEQFF. The full variable domain, in which reference TRBV9 and TRBJ2-1 provide the parts outside the CDR3, is DSGVTQTPKHLITATGQRVTLRCSPRSGDLSVYWYQQSLDQGLQFLIQYYNGEERAKGNILERFSAQQFPDLHSELNLSSLELGDSALYFCASSTLSGSSYNEQFFGPGTRLTVL.

The V gene is TRBV2, the J gene TRBJ2-3; the D gene TCRdb calls, TRBD1, cannot be checked with no DNA. Germline-derived CDR1 and CDR2 are SNHLY and FYNNEI. There are 12 residues in the CDR3. The chain's CDR3 is CADRGSPDTQYF.

The rearrangement links TRBV12-3 or TRBV12-4 to TRBJ1-2; the D gene TCRdb calls, TRBD1, cannot be checked with no DNA. The CDR3 contains 14 residues. Here the CDR3 reads CASSFGTGSGGYTF.

This sequence joins TRBV29-1 and TRBJ1-4. Germline CDR1 is SQVTM and CDR2 is ANQGSEA. The CDR3 has 13 residues. The CDR3: CSALATGHEKLFF.

The V call is TRBV6-2 or TRBV6-3, the J call TRBJ2-1; the D call from TCRdb, TRBD1, cannot be confirmed without DNA. Germline CDR1 and CDR2: MNHEY and SVGEGT. CDR3 length equals 16 residues. The CDR3 region is CASSPLVPQIGNEQFF.

The chain couples TRBV6-2 or TRBV6-3 to TRBJ1-5; TCRdb's D gene call, TRBD1, goes unchecked for lack of DNA. The CDR3 totals 18 residues. CDR1 and CDR2 (germline): MNHEY, SVGEGT. The CDR3 sequence is CASSYSTHEGQAAQPQHF.

This clonotype is labeled medium-sized based on frequency. CDR3 region: CASSFGVGYSNQPQHF. The gene calls are TRBV5-5 and TRBJ1-5. CDR3 length equals 16 residues. The germline gives CDR1 SGHKS, CDR2 YYEKEE (reference sequence).

The V and J genes are TRBV6-2 or TRBV6-3 and TRBJ2-3; TCRdb indicates TRBD2, and absent DNA this call remains unverified. CDR1 is MNHEY and CDR2 is SVGEGT in the germline V gene. CDR3 size: 13 residues. This chain's CDR3 is CASSRSYTDTQYF.

The chain employs TRBV7-9 and TRBJ2-1; the TRBD2 assignment by TCRdb is unverifiable without DNA. Germline loops: CDR1 SEHNR, CDR2 FQNEAQ (reference sequence). The CDR3 sequence is 16 residues long. CDR3 region: CASSPRGLSSYNEQFF.

The chain couples TRBV20-1 to TRBJ1-2. This CDR3 has 13 amino acids. CDR1 DFQATT and CDR2 SNEGSKA come from the germline V gene (reference sequence). The CDR3 here is CSARAPTLYGYTF.

This chain uses TRBV9 with TRBJ2-1; TCRdb returns TRBD2, unconfirmable since there is no DNA. The CDR3 runs 16 residues. CDR1 is SGDLS, CDR2 YYNGEE, per germline. The CDR3 sequence: CASSGTPGLAPNEQFF.

The chain joins TRBV5-6 to TRBJ2-2; there is no DNA to check the TCRdb D call of TRBD1. CDR1 is SGHDT, CDR2 YYEEEE, per germline. CDR3 length: 17 amino acids. The CDR3 loop reads CASSLNGGPINTGELFF.

The rearrangement joins TRBV7-9 to TRBJ2-7; TCRdb indicates TRBD1, and absent DNA this call remains unverified. The length of the CDR3 is 14 residues. CDR1 and CDR2 from the germline V gene are SEHNR and FQNEAQ (reference sequence). The CDR3 here is CASSLDPFVHEQYF.

The chain carries TRBV3-1 and TRBJ2-7; the D call from TCRdb, TRBD1, cannot be confirmed without DNA. The CDR3 spans 15 residues. Germline values: CDR1 LGHDT, CDR2 YNNKEL (reference sequence). The CDR3 loop reads CASSHGQGMAYEQYF.